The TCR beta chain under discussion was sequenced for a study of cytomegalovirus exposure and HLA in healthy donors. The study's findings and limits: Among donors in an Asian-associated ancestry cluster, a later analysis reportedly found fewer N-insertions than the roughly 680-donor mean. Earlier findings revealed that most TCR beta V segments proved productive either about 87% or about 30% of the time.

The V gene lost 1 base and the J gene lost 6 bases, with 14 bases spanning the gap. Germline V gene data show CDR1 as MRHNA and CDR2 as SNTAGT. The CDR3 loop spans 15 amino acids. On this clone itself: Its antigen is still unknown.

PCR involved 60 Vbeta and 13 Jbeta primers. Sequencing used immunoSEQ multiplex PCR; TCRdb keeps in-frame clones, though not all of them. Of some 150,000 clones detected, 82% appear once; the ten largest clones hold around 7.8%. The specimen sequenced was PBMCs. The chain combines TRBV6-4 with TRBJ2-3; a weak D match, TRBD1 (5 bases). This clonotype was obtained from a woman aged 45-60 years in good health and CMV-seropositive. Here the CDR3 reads CASSDFGREGDTQYF. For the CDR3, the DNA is TGTGCCAGCAGTGACTTCGGCAGGGAAGGTGATACGCAGTATTTT.